This T cell receptor beta chain derives from a study of neurological immune-mediated disorders. This clonotype was observed at least ten times. Each CDR3 protein is one row after TCRdb ran MiXCR on the 5' RACE reads. The sample holds about 22,000 distinct CDR3 sequences; about 10% are singletons and the top ten take 20% to 25%. V was trimmed by 1 base and J by 4 bases, leaving 5 bases between them. Germline assignment: CDR1 SEHNR and CDR2 FQNEAQ (reference sequence). This CDR3 contains 14 residues. The J gene is TRBJ1-6, the V gene TRBV7-9; unclear D gene. This sequence was found in a woman aged 55-70 years with HTLV-1-associated myelopathy (HAM/TSP). Sequenced: PBMCs. The CDR3 coding sequence is TGTGCCAGCAGCTTAGAACAGTATAATTCACCCCTCCACTTT. It codes for CASSLEQYNSPLHF.